The clone carrying this T cell receptor (beta chain) was found a few times. Its specificity is unknown. The authors produced TCR alpha and TCR beta cDNA libraries with sample barcodes and UMIs by 5'RACE using constant-segment primers. TCRdb re-called the 5' RACE reads with MiXCR, one entry per CDR3 protein. The table records fewer than 200,000 distinct CDR3 sequences, roughly 20% of them present only once. This sample stems from a study of T-cell memory formation after mild COVID-19. For the study at large: TCR clusters were mostly confined to one donor each.

General study points: Clones shrinking between day 15 and 85 showed a balanced CD4/CD8 split, and those that grew later tilted toward CD4+. Cross-reactive memory seemingly joined, as some responding clones were found in pre-infection memory.

Germline V lookup: CDR1 MNHEY, CDR2 SVGAGI. Between the trimmed V and J ends, which lost 4 bases and 2 bases, there was a span of 9 bases. The CDR3 is made up of 15 amino acids. The chain has TRBV6-5 and TRBJ2-6; D might be TRBD1 or TRBD2, each matching 5 bases. This clonotype was obtained from a man younger than 35 who had mild COVID-19 (a few samples of this study predate the infection). Cell type and time point are not known. The specimen was PBMCs or a T cell subset sorted from them (not recorded which). Here the CDR3 reads CASSSQGAGANVLTF. The CDR3 nucleotides read TGTGCCAGCAGTTCCCAGGGAGCTGGGGCCAACGTCCTGACTTTC.